This T cell receptor beta chain originates from a study of T cells in localized non-small cell lung cancer (dated by TCRdb to 2019 to 2021). Regarding the study in general: The study analyzed T cell repertoires of 200 to 250 early-stage NSCLC patients, comparing tumors and uninvolved tumor-adjacent lungs. Of the NSCLC patients, 120 to 150 were male and around 99 were female, and the mean age was approximately 69 years. All 240 or so NSCLC patients in the cohort were treatment-naive and had localized lung tumors that were resected.

The immunoSEQ Assay was used to sequence TCR beta CDR3 regions from DNA. In the authors' own workflow: T cell density was computed as TCR beta template counts normalized to usable DNA estimated by amplifying housekeeping genes. The preseqR package was used to estimate richness by extrapolating to 400,000 templates for PBMC samples and to 120,000 templates for tissue samples. Clonality was defined by subtracting Pielou's evenness from one. Tissue-enriched TCRs were identified by differential abundance testing using productive amino-acid clonotypes, minimum total count 5 and alpha 0.1. The Jaccard Index and the Morisita Overlap Index were used to measure repertoire overlap between compartments. TCR beta CDR3s were clustered by GLIPH together with public tetramer-defined viral CDR3s, and at least three viral sequences plus V-gene enrichment were required for viral motifs. The source is immuneACCESS, and TCRdb retained only in-frame sequences with V and J called. Part of the clones is not carried over; for the studies checked, unresolved V genes explain less than half of this, and the remainder is unexplained. V and J calls plus clone size are reproduced from that table; the DNA served to infer D and trimming. The sample table records 25,000 to 30,000 clones; about nine tenths of these occur just once. The ten largest clones represent around 6.8% of the sample.

The CDR3 spans 15 residues, from the cysteine through the phenylalanine. CDR3 DNA is the only sequence kept; it has 45 bases, read in frame from the first base. CDR1 LNHDA and CDR2 SQIVND were looked up in the germline V gene (reference sequence). V loses 1 base, J loses 2 bases, and the germline ends lie 11 bases apart. Here is what the overall study found, with its caveats: Higher blood T cell density associated with longer overall survival, while higher adjacent-lung clonality associated with shorter survival. Because the study design was exploratory, TCR variables were selected using unadjusted p-values without false-discovery rate correction. A median of approximately 57 of the top 100 tumor clones were detected in paired uninvolved adjacent lung, and 25 to 35 of these tumor clones were also found among the top 100 clones of the paired uninvolved adjacent lung. Multi-region tumor sequencing was not performed, so intratumor heterogeneity could not be excluded. The highest T cell clonality was observed in uninvolved tumor-adjacent lung, where clonality exceeded that of tumor, suggesting that antigenic responses were more focused in uninvolved tumor-adjacent lung.

At diagnosis, peripheral blood, uninvolved tumor-adjacent lung and tumor were collected and were preserved as a mix of fresh-frozen and FFPE material. For TCR repertoire profiling, blood samples were analyzed in the form of peripheral blood mononuclear cells. This clone was detected once. This clone's antigen is unknown. No much larger clone is present one base from it, and per-base qualities are unavailable. This clonotype originated in a male donor aged 60 or over with stage I lung adenocarcinoma. In this chain, TRBV19 is recombined with TRBJ2-5; too little of a D gene remains to name it. The sequencing here drew on peripheral blood, taken before any cancer treatment. The CDR3 reads as follows: CASSIGAGWQETQYF. The nucleotide sequence reads as follows: TGTGCCAGTAGTATAGGGGCTGGGTGGCAAGAGACCCAGTACTTC.